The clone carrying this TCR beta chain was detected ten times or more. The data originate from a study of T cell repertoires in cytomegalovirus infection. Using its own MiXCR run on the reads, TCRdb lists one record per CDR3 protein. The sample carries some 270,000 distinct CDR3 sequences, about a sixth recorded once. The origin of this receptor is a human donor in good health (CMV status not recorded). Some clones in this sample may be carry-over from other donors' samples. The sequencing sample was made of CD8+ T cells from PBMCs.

CDR3 in amino acids: CASSPRDRGFMNTEAFF. The CDR3 nucleotides read TGTGCCAGCAGCCCCCGGGACAGGGGGTTCATGAACACTGAAGCTTTCTTT. The rearrangement joins TRBV7-9 to TRBJ1-1; 11 nucleotides line up with TRBD1. Germline CDR1 SEHNR, CDR2 FQNEAQ (reference sequence). V was pared by 5 bases and J by 0 bases, with 8 bases of the junction left unmatched. This CDR3 contains 17 residues.